The text below deals with one T cell receptor beta chain. Its antigen is unknown. This sample was included in a study of T cell repertoires in cytomegalovirus infection. Study-level information: Carrying CMV and the relevant HLA type showed in public TCR beta signatures. General study results and limits: Ex vivo responses were dominated by HLA-C-restricted CMV-specific TCR beta clonotypes. Individuals carrying CMV plus the relevant HLA were identified by cumulative frequency of public TCR beta families.

Germline-derived CDR1 and CDR2 are LGHNA and YNFKEQ. This CDR3 region has 17 residues. J was trimmed by 6 bases and V by 0 bases; bases with no gene match: 6. One entry per CDR3 protein, called by TCRdb with MiXCR from the reads. This table has under 600,000 distinct CDR3 sequences, more than 15% appearing once. The chain uses TRBV4-2 and TRBJ2-2; TRBD1 matches 11 bases. The sequence was obtained from a human donor in good health (CMV status not recorded). Some clones in this sample may be carry-over from other donors' samples. The source material was CD8+ T cells from PBMCs. The CDR3 loop is CASSQDQGQGAAGELFF. CDR3 bases: TGTGCCAGCAGCCAAGATCAAGGACAGGGGGCTGCCGGGGAGCTGTTTTTT.